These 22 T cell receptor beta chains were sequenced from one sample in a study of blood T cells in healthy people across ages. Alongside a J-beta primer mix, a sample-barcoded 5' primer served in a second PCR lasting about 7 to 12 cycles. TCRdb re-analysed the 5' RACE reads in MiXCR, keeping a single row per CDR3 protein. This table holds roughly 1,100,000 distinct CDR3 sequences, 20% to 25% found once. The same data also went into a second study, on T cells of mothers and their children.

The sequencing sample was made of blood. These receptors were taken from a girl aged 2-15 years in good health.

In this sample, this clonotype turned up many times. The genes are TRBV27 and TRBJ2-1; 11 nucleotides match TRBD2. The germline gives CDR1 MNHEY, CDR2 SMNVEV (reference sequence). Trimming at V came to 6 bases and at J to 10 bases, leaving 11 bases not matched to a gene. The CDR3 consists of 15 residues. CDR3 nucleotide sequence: TGTGCCAGCAGCAATGTAGCGGGGGGGTTCGGAGAGCAGTTCTTC. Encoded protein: CASSNVAGGFGEQFF.

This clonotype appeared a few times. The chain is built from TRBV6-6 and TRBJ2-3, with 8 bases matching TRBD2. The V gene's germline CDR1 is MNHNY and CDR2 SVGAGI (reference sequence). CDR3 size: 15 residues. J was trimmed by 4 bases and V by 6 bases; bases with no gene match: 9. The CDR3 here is CASSDRTSSPDTQYF. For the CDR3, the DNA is TGTGCCAGCAGCGACAGGACTAGCAGTCCAGATACGCAGTATTTT.

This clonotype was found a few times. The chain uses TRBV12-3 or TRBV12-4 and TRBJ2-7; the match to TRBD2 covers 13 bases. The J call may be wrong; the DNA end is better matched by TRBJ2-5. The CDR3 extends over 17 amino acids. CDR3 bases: TGTGCCAGCAGTTTAGGGGGACTAGCGGGGCTGCAGGAGACCCAGTACTTC. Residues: CASSLGGLAGLQETQYF.

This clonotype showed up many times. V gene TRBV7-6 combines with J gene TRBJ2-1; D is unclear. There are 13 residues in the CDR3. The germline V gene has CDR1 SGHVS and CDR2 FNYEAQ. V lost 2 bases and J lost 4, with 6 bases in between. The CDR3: CASSLRTYNEQFF. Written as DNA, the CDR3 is TGTGCCAGCAGCTTACGCACGTACAATGAGCAGTTCTTC.

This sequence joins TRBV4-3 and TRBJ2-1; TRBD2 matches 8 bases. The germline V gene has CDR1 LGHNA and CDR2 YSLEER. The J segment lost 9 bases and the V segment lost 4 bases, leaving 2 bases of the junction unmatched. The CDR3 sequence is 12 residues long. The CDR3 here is CASSRSGVEQFF. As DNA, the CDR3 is TGCGCCAGCAGCCGTAGCGGGGTTGAGCAGTTCTTC.

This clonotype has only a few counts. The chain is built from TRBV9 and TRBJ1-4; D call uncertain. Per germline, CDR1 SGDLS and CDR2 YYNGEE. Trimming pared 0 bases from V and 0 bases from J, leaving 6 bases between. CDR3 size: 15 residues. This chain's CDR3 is CASSVGGSTNEKLFF. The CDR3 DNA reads TGTGCCAGCAGCGTAGGAGGTTCAACTAATGAAAAACTGTTTTTT.

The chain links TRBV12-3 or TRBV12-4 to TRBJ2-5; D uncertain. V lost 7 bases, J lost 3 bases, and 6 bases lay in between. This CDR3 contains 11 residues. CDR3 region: CASTSEETQYF. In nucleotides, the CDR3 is TGTGCCAGCACCTCGGAAGAGACCCAGTACTTC.

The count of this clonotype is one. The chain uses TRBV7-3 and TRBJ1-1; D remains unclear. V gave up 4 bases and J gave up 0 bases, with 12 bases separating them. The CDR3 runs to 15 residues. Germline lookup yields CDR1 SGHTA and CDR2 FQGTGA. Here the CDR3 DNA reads TGTGCCAGCAGCTCCTGGTCGGGAATGAACACTGAAGCTTTCTTT. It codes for CASSSWSGMNTEAFF. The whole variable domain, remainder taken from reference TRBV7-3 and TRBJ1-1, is GAGVSQTPSNKVTEKGKYVELRCDPISGHTALYWYRQSLGQGPEFLIYFQGTGAADDSGLPNDRFFAVRPEGSVSTLKIQRTERGDSAVYLCASSSWSGMNTEAFFGQGTRLTVV.

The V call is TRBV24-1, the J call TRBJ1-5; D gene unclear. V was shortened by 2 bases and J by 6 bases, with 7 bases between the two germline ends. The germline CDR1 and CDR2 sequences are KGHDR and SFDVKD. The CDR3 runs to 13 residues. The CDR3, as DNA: TGTGCCACCAGTGATTATGGGGTTCAGCCCCAGCATTTT. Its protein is CATSDYGVQPQHF.

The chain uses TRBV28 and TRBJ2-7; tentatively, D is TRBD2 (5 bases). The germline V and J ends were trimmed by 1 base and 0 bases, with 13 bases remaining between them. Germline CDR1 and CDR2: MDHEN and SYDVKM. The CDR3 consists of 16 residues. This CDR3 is CASSLFAGLGSYEQYF. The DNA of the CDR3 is TGTGCCAGCAGTTTATTTGCGGGTCTTGGCTCCTACGAGCAGTACTTC.

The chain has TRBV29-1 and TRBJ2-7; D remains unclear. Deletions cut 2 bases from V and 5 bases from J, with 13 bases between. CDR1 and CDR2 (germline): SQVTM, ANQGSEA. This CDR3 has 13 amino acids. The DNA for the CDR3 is TGCAGCGTTGAAAACCGGGCGACGCACGAGCAGTACTTC. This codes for CSVENRATHEQYF.

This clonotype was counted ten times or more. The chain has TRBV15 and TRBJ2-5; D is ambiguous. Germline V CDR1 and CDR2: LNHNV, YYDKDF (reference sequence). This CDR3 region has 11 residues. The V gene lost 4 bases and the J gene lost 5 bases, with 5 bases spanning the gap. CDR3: CATSNGETQYF. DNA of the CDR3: TGTGCCACCAGCAACGGGGAGACCCAGTACTTC.

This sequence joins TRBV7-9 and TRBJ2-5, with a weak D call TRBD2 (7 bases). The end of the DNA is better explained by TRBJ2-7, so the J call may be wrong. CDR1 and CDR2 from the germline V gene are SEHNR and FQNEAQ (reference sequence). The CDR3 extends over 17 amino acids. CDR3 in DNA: TGTGCCAGCAGCGCTAATGGGGGGGCCGGGCCCTCCTACGAGCAGTACTTC. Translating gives CASSANGGAGPSYEQYF.

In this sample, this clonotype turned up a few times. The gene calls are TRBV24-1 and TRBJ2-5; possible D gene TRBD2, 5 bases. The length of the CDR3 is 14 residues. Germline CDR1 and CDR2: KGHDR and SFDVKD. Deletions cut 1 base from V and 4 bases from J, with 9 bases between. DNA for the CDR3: TGTGCCACCAGTGATTTAAGTGAGGGAGAGACCCAGTACTTC. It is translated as CATSDLSEGETQYF.

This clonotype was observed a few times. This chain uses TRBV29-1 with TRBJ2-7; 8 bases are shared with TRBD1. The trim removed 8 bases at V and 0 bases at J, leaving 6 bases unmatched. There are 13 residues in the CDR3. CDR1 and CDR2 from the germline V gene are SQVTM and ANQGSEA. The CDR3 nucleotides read TGCAGCTTCACGGGACAGGTCTCCTACGAGCAGTACTTC. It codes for CSFTGQVSYEQYF.

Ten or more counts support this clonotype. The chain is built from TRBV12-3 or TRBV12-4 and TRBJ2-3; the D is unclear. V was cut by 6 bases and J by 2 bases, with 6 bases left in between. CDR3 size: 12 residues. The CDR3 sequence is CASSPYTDTQYF. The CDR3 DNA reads TGTGCCAGCAGCCCATACACAGATACGCAGTATTTT.

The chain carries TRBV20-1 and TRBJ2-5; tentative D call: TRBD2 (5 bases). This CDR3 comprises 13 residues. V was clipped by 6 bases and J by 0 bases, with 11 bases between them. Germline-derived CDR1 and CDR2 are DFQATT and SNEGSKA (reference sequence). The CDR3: CSASDGNQETQYF. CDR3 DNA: TGCAGTGCATCAGACGGGAACCAAGAGACCCAGTACTTC.

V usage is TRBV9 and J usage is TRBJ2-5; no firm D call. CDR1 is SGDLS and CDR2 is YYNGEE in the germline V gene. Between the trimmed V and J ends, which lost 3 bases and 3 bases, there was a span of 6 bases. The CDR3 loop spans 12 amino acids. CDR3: CASSDREETQYF. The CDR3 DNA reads TGTGCCAGCAGCGACAGAGAAGAGACCCAGTACTTC.

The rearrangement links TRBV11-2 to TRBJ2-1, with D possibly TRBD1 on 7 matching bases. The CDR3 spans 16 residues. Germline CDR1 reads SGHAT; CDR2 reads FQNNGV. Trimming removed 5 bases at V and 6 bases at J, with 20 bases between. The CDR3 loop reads CASSPGGGNLGNEQFF. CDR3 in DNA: TGTGCCAGCAGCCCAGGGGGAGGTAACCTGGGCAATGAGCAGTTCTTC. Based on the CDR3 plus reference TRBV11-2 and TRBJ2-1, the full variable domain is EAGVAQSPRYKIIEKRQSVAFWCNPISGHATLYWYQQILGQGPKLLIQFQNNGVVDDSQLPKDRFSAERLKGVDSTLKIQPAKLEDSAVYLCASSPGGGNLGNEQFFGPGTRLTVL.

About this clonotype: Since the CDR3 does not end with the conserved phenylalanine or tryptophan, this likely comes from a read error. The CDR3 loop is CASSSRMTDTQYL. CDR3 nucleotides: TGTGCCAGCAGCTCCCGGATGACAGATACGCAGTATCTT. The chain combines TRBV7-2 with TRBJ2-3; no definite D call. V was pared by 4 bases and J by 3 bases, with 8 bases between. CDR3 length equals 13 residues. Germline loops: CDR1 SGHTA, CDR2 FQGNSA.

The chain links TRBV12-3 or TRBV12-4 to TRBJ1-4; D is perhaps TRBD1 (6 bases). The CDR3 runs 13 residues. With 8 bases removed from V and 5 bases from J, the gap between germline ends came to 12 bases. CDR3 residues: CASEAGENEKLFF. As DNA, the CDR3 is TGTGCCAGCGAAGCAGGGGAAAATGAAAAACTGTTTTTT.

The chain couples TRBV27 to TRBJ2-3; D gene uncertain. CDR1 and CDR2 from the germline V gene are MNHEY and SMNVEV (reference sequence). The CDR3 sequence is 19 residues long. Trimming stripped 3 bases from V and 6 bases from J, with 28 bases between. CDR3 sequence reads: CASSFRTASDLTQVDTQYF. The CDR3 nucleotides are TGTGCCAGCAGTTTTAGGACCGCTTCGGACCTCACTCAGGTGGATACGCAGTATTTT.